This passage covers 21 T cell receptor beta chains from one sample sequenced in a study of T cells after yellow fever vaccination. Using its own MiXCR run on the 5' RACE reads, TCRdb lists one record per CDR3 protein. The sample lists 500,000 to 650,000 distinct CDR3 sequences, about 15% occurring once. The sample consisted of PBMCs, taken about 5 days after the first yellow fever vaccination. The receptors stem from a man between 18 and 29 years old who received the YFV17D yellow fever vaccine.

The chain is built from TRBV4-2 and TRBJ1-2, with D perhaps matching TRBD1 (6 bases). Trimming removed 0 bases from V and 7 bases from J, with 15 bases in between. This CDR3 spans 15 amino acids. Germline V lookup: CDR1 LGHNA, CDR2 YNFKEQ. This CDR3 is CASSQEVTGNRGYTF. CDR3 DNA: TGTGCCAGCAGCCAAGAGGTAACAGGGAATCGTGGCTACACCTTC.

This clonotype appeared a few times. The chain joins TRBV9 to TRBJ2-2; no firm D call. Per germline, CDR1 SGDLS and CDR2 YYNGEE. The CDR3 totals 15 residues. V was pared by 2 bases and J by 3 bases, with 11 bases between. The CDR3: CASSVLGYDTGELFF. DNA for the CDR3: TGTGCCAGCAGCGTCTTGGGTTACGACACCGGGGAGCTGTTTTTT.

This clonotype was observed once. The chain recombines TRBV4-3 with TRBJ2-3; no firm D call. CDR1 and CDR2 from the germline V gene are LGHNA and YSLEER. The CDR3 has 15 amino acids. The V and J ends lost 0 bases and 6 bases respectively, with 13 bases between them. The CDR3 loop is CASSQDYGAGDTQYF. DNA of the CDR3: TGCGCCAGCAGCCAAGATTACGGAGCAGGTGATACGCAGTATTTT.

This clonotype was observed a handful of times. This rearrangement joins TRBV20-1 to TRBJ2-5, with D unclear. The V end lost 0 bases, the J end lost 3 bases, and 5 bases lay between the germline ends. This CDR3 region has 12 residues. Germline V gives CDR1 DFQATT, CDR2 SNEGSKA (reference sequence). This CDR3 is CSARDDKETQYF. The CDR3 region has the DNA TGCAGTGCTAGAGATGATAAAGAGACCCAGTACTTC.

This clonotype appeared a few times. The chain carries TRBV21-1 and TRBJ2-1. TRBV21-1 is a recognized pseudogene. The CDR3 consists of 19 residues. The CDR3 bases are TGTGCCAGCAGCAACCAGTTGGATCTAGGCGGACGCTCCTACAATGAGCAGTTCTTC. As protein: CASSNQLDLGGRSYNEQFF.

In this sample, this clonotype turned up once. This rearrangement joins TRBV3-1 to TRBJ2-2; TRBD1 agrees at 8 bases. This CDR3 region has 16 residues. V dropped 11 bases and J dropped 4; count of bases not matched to a gene: 15. In germline, CDR1 is LGHDT, CDR2 YNNKEL (reference sequence). In nucleotides, the CDR3 is TGTGCCTCCTCCACTAAAGAAACAGGGGGCACCGGGGAGCTGTTTTTT. Amino acid sequence: CASSTKETGGTGELFF.

This clonotype was seen a few times. This rearrangement joins TRBV4-1 to TRBJ2-2, with D perhaps matching TRBD1 or TRBD2 (6 bases each). CDR3 length equals 17 residues. V was pared by 0 bases and J by 4 bases, with 15 bases between. Germline V gene data show CDR1 as MGHRA and CDR2 as YSYEKL. CDR3 sequence: CASSQDGGGQRTGELFF. CDR3 bases: TGCGCCAGCAGCCAAGATGGAGGGGGGCAGCGCACCGGGGAGCTGTTTTTT.

This chain links TRBV30 with TRBJ1-4; D not certain. This CDR3 spans 13 amino acids. Per germline, CDR1 GTSNPN and CDR2 SVGIG (reference sequence). V lost 3 bases and J 8 bases, leaving 13 bases between the germline ends. Here the CDR3 DNA reads TGTGCCTGGAGAGGATGGGGTCACGAAAAACTGTTTTTT. Translated: CAWRGWGHEKLFF.

This clonotype has only a few counts. This chain links TRBV5-1 with TRBJ1-4; D not certain. CDR1 is SGHRS, CDR2 YFSETQ, per germline. The CDR3 covers 14 residues. With 4 bases removed from V and 5 bases from J, the gap between germline ends came to 12 bases. In DNA form, the CDR3 reads TGCGCCAGCAGCCCCGGGCCAGCCAATGAAAAACTGTTTTTT. Translating it yields CASSPGPANEKLFF.

The rearrangement joins TRBV12-3 or TRBV12-4 to TRBJ1-5; D is uncertain. The CDR3 has 15 amino acids. Trimming removed 6 bases at V and 1 base at J, with 13 bases between. CDR3 DNA sequence: TGTGCCAGCAGACAGCAGCCCGCGAGCAATCAGCCCCAGCATTTT. Protein: CASRQQPASNQPQHF.

Only a few counts were recorded for this clonotype. V usage is TRBV5-1 and J usage is TRBJ2-7; D gene ambiguous. There are 14 residues in the CDR3. V gave up 0 bases and J gave up 2 bases, with 9 bases separating them. Germline V gene sequence: CDR1 SGHRS, CDR2 YFSETQ. CDR3 nucleotides: TGCGCCAGCAGCTTGGCCACGGCCCCCTACGAGCAGTACTTC. As protein: CASSLATAPYEQYF.

V is TRBV2 and J is TRBJ2-1; a weak D match, TRBD2 (5 bases). Trimming shortened V by 4 bases and J by 3 bases, and 10 bases separated the two germline ends. CDR3 length equals 14 residues. Germline assignment: CDR1 SNHLY and CDR2 FYNNEI. The CDR3 DNA follows: TGTGCCAGCAGTGTCCCCGGGGTCTACAATGAGCAGTTCTTC. Translating it yields CASSVPGVYNEQFF.

The chain carries TRBV2 and TRBJ2-5; possible D gene TRBD1, 8 bases. V lost 7 bases and J 4 bases, leaving 13 bases between the germline ends. Germline-derived CDR1 and CDR2 are SNHLY and FYNNEI. CDR3 length equals 13 residues. CDR3 protein: CASKDREGETQYF. As DNA, the CDR3 is TGTGCCAGCAAGGACAGGGAGGGAGAGACCCAGTACTTC.

This chain connects TRBV6-2 or TRBV6-3 to TRBJ2-2; TRBD1 or TRBD2 may be the D gene (5 bases each). Germline assignment: CDR1 MNHEY and CDR2 SVGEGT. The CDR3 runs to 13 residues. Trimming took 1 base from V and 6 from J, leaving 6 bases between them. CDR3 amino acids: CASSYWGPGELFF. DNA of the CDR3: TGTGCCAGCAGTTACTGGGGACCCGGGGAGCTGTTTTTT.

The chain combines TRBV18 with TRBJ2-7; no clear D. Trimming cost V 1 base and J 2 bases, with 9 bases left between them. CDR1 KGHSH and CDR2 LQKENI come from the germline V gene. There are 14 residues in the CDR3. In nucleotides, the CDR3 is TGTGCCAGCTCACCACTTGGTGAGCCCTACGAGCAGTACTTC. This sequence encodes CASSPLGEPYEQYF.

This clonotype occurred once. The chain couples TRBV27 to TRBJ1-6; weak D call: TRBD1 (5 bases). This CDR3 is built from 14 residues. Trimming pared 2 bases from V and 10 bases from J, leaving 12 bases between. Germline values: CDR1 MNHEY, CDR2 SMNVEV (reference sequence). Written as DNA, the CDR3 is TGTGCCAGCAGTTTAGCAGGGAGAGAGTCACCCCTCCACTTT. Protein sequence: CASSLAGRESPLHF.

This clonotype was detected only a few times. V is TRBV12-3 or TRBV12-4 and J is TRBJ2-3, with D maybe TRBD2 (6 bases). There are 16 residues in the CDR3. Trimming removed 5 bases at V and 6 bases at J, with 21 bases between. The CDR3 sequence: CASSPQVAAGPDTQYF. CDR3 sequence (DNA): TGTGCCAGCAGTCCCCAGGTAGCGGCGGGGCCCGATACGCAGTATTTT.

V usage is TRBV28 and J usage is TRBJ1-3; D is uncertain. Trimming took 3 bases from V and 1 from J, leaving 13 bases between them. This CDR3 spans 16 amino acids. Germline CDR1 MDHEN, CDR2 SYDVKM. CDR3 nucleotide sequence: TGTGCCAGCAGTTTCCTCCCAACCGTTTCTGGAAACACCATATATTTT. Amino acid sequence: CASSFLPTVSGNTIYF.

This clonotype was recorded once. This rearrangement joins TRBV5-4 to TRBJ2-7, with 10 bases aligning to TRBD2. Trimming at V came to 0 bases and at J to 3 bases, leaving 6 bases not matched to a gene. In germline, CDR1 is SGHNT, CDR2 YYREEE (reference sequence). The CDR3 is made up of 16 amino acids. In DNA form, the CDR3 reads TGTGCCAGCAGCTTGGGAAGTAGCGGGGGGTTCTACGAGCAGTACTTC. Translating it yields CASSLGSSGGFYEQYF.

This clonotype was counted ten times or more. The chain couples TRBV11-1 to TRBJ2-1, with 7 bases aligning to TRBD2. Germline V gene sequence: CDR1 SGHAT, CDR2 FQDESV (reference sequence). The CDR3 runs 16 residues. Unmatched junction bases numbered 11, after V lost 5 bases and J lost 4 bases. CDR3 coding DNA: TGTGCCAGCAGCCTCGACATGGGGGGGGGATACAATGAGCAGTTCTTC. Translation: CASSLDMGGGYNEQFF.

V and J are TRBV20-1 and TRBJ2-7; possible D gene TRBD1, 6 bases. The CDR3 has 14 amino acids. The ends were cut back, 6 bases at V and 5 bases at J, with 20 bases in the middle. Germline CDR1 is DFQATT and CDR2 is SNEGSKA (reference sequence). The CDR3 coding sequence is TGCAGTGCCATAGACAGGCGCAACCTCAACGAGCAGTACTTC. This codes for CSAIDRRNLNEQYF.